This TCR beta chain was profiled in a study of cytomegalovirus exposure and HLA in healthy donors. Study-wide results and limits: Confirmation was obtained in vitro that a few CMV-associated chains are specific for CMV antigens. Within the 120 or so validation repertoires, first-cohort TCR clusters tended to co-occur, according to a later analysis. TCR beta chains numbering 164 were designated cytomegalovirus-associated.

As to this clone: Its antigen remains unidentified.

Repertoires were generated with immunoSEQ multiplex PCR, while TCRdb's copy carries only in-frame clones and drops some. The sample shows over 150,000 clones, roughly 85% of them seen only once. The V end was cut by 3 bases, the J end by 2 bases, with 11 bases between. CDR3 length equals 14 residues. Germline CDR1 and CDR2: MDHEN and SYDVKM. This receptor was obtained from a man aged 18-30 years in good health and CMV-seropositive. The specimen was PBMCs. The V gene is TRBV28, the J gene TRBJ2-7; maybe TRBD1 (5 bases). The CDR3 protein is CASSFPRVPYEQYF. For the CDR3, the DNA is TGTGCCAGCAGTTTTCCCAGGGTACCCTACGAGCAGTACTTC.